What follows are 25 T cell receptor beta chains derived from one specimen sequenced in a study of monozygotic twins with inflammatory bowel disease (dated by TCRdb to about 2019). The method was 5' RACE. Instrument on record: Illumina HiSeq 2500. TCRdb reprocessed the sequencing reads and holds a single record per CDR3 protein sequence, with no DNA. The sample's own table lists 300,000 to 400,000 distinct CDR3 sequences. The ten largest clones add up to 2.6% of the sample. Material: blood. The receptors were gathered from a human donor with ulcerative colitis or Crohn's disease, or a healthy co-twin of an affected twin (not recorded which).

The chain recombines TRBV4-2 with TRBJ2-1. Germline V gene sequence: CDR1 LGHNA, CDR2 YNFKEQ. The CDR3 is 16 residues long. The CDR3 sequence: CASSQVLRLRYNEQFF.

V gene TRBV5-6 combines with J gene TRBJ2-7; checking the TCRdb D call of TRBD1 is not possible without DNA. CDR3 size: 15 residues. Per germline, CDR1 SGHDT and CDR2 YYEEEE. CDR3 sequence: CASSLTGGPSYEQYF.

CDR3: CASSKVADTQYF. The chain recombines TRBV21-1 with TRBJ2-3. TRBV21-1 is flagged as a pseudogene. The length of the CDR3 is 12 residues.

V and J are TRBV6-4 and TRBJ2-3; TCRdb's assignment of TRBD1 cannot be checked, as there is no DNA. The CDR3 runs 15 residues. CDR1 is MRHNA and CDR2 is SNTAGT in the germline V gene. CDR3: CASSDSRGGTDTQYF.

V and J are TRBV4-1 and TRBJ2-7; absent DNA, TCRdb's TRBD1 call cannot be checked. Germline CDR1 MGHRA, CDR2 YSYEKL. The CDR3 spans 16 residues. CDR3 region: CASSPRGGAATYEQYF.

This chain joins TRBV5-1 and TRBJ1-2; TCRdb's D call, TRBD1, is unchecked because there is no DNA. Germline-derived CDR1 and CDR2 are SGHRS and YFSETQ. This CDR3 is 14 amino acids long. The CDR3 reads CASRDGTGGRGYTF.

The rearrangement uses TRBV20-1 and TRBJ1-5; TCRdb gives TRBD1 as the D gene, but with no DNA this cannot be confirmed. Germline-derived CDR1 and CDR2 are DFQATT and SNEGSKA (reference sequence). This CDR3 is 16 amino acids long. The CDR3 is CSARLRTGRGNQPQHF.

This chain uses TRBV20-1 with TRBJ2-3; lacking DNA, the TRBD2 call made by TCRdb goes unchecked. Germline V gene lookup returns CDR1 DFQATT and CDR2 SNEGSKA (reference sequence). The CDR3 consists of 17 residues. CDR3 protein: CSARVGTSGGGFDTQYF.

The chain links TRBV27 to TRBJ1-5; no DNA is available, so the TRBD1 call from TCRdb remains unchecked. Germline CDR1 MNHEY, CDR2 SMNVEV (reference sequence). This CDR3 is built from 14 residues. Here the CDR3 reads CASSPWDSGWPQHF.

The gene calls are TRBV5-4 and TRBJ1-6; TCRdb picks TRBD1, but there is no DNA to check that call. Germline CDR1 reads SGHNT; CDR2 reads YYREEE (reference sequence). CDR3 size: 20 residues. CDR3 protein: CASSLDIYATGGHLRSPLHF.

The V call is TRBV3-1, the J call TRBJ2-7; TCRdb selects TRBD1, and the lack of DNA leaves this call unchecked. The CDR3 is made up of 15 amino acids. The V gene's germline CDR1 is LGHDT and CDR2 YNNKEL (reference sequence). The CDR3 loop is CASSLEAGVHHEQYF.

The rearrangement joins TRBV7-2 to TRBJ1-2; TCRdb proposes TRBD1, but this gene call is untestable without DNA. The CDR3 sequence is 12 residues long. Germline V gives CDR1 SGHTA, CDR2 FQGNSA. CDR3: CASSQTEVGYTF. Drawing the rest from reference TRBV7-2 and TRBJ1-2, the complete variable domain is GAGVSQSPSNKVTEKGKDVELRCDPISGHTALYWYRQSLGQGLEFLIYFQGNSAPDKSGLPSDRFSAERTGGSVSTLTIQRTQQEDSAVYLCASSQTEVGYTFGSGTRLTVV.

The V call is TRBV6-5, the J call TRBJ2-1. CDR3 length equals 11 residues. Germline V lookup: CDR1 MNHEY, CDR2 SVGAGI. The CDR3 loop is CASGYNNEQFF.

The CDR3 region is CASSPPRETQYF. The chain couples TRBV18 to TRBJ2-5. This CDR3 is 12 amino acids long. Germline CDR1 reads KGHSH; CDR2 reads LQKENI.

The rearrangement uses TRBV24-1 and TRBJ1-2; TCRdb gives TRBD1 as the D gene, but with no DNA this cannot be confirmed. The CDR3 runs to 14 residues. The germline CDR1 and CDR2 sequences are KGHDR and SFDVKD. The CDR3 loop is CATSDDTGYYGYTF.

The chain uses TRBV5-1 and TRBJ2-3; TCRdb indicates TRBD1, and absent DNA this call remains unverified. There are 16 residues in the CDR3. The germline V gene has CDR1 SGHRS and CDR2 YFSETQ. The CDR3 here is CASSLVTGTSTDTQYF.

The V and J genes are TRBV4-3 and TRBJ2-1; TCRdb's D gene call, TRBD2, goes unchecked for lack of DNA. This CDR3 is 18 amino acids long. Germline CDR1 and CDR2: LGHNA and YSLEER. This CDR3 reads CVSSHERTSGGALNEQFF.

The chain employs TRBV5-1 and TRBJ1-1. Germline V lookup: CDR1 SGHRS, CDR2 YFSETQ. This CDR3 comprises 11 residues. This CDR3 is CASRTNTEAFF.

The chain has TRBV12-3 or TRBV12-4 and TRBJ2-3; lacking DNA, the TRBD2 call made by TCRdb goes unchecked. The CDR3 contains 11 residues. The CDR3 is CASSLRGGQYF.

The chain is built from TRBV5-1 and TRBJ2-3; TCRdb designates TRBD1, a call that cannot be tested without DNA. Germline V gives CDR1 SGHRS, CDR2 YFSETQ. The CDR3 has 19 residues. CDR3 sequence: CASSLEAGGAKKWTDTQYF.

The rearrangement uses TRBV21-1 and TRBJ2-1. TRBV21-1 is a recognized pseudogene. The length of the CDR3 is 12 residues. This CDR3 reads CASSKKVNEQFF.

CDR3 loop: CASSFRRQRNTGELFF. J is TRBJ2-2 and V is TRBV28; TCRdb outputs TRBD1, but without DNA this stays unchecked. The CDR3 runs to 16 residues. Per the germline V gene, CDR1 is MDHEN and CDR2 is SYDVKM.

The V call is TRBV7-6, the J call TRBJ1-2. CDR1 is SGHVS and CDR2 is FNYEAQ in the germline V gene. The CDR3 totals 13 residues. CDR3: CASSLDLGRGYTF.

The rearrangement joins TRBV5-1 to TRBJ2-2. Germline V gene sequence: CDR1 SGHRS, CDR2 YFSETQ. The CDR3 length is 14 residues. CDR3 sequence: CASRSGTNTGELFF.

The chain couples TRBV10-3 to TRBJ1-6; TCRdb proposes TRBD1, but this gene call is untestable without DNA. Looked up from germline, CDR1 is ENHRY and CDR2 is SYGVKD. This CDR3 contains 14 residues. CDR3 sequence: CAISGQDYNSPLHF.